The entry that follows covers one T cell receptor (beta chain) sequence. The antigen remains unidentified. Averaging around 110 mL, one heparinised blood draw came from each individual donor. Naive, central memory, regulatory and stem cell-like memory cells within the CD4+ compartment were sorted using CD45RO/CCR7/CD25/CD127/CD95/CD27. Post-sort purity exceeded 98% for all sorted populations. Every bit of the isolated RNA underwent reverse transcription, so sequencing read expressed TCRB transcripts. Measured with immunoSEQ multiplex PCR; TCRdb has only the in-frame clones, and not every one. The data hold some 330,000 clones, with around 13% observed a single time. The entry originates in a study of beta chain features in type 1 diabetes. Study findings and constraints: Insertions at VDJ junctions were less frequent in type 1 diabetes patients. These patients also deleted more nucleotides at the same junctions. Significant though moderate, a shortening of TCRB CDR3s appeared in all four CD4+ subsets of Type 1 diabetes patients.

The germline CDR1 and CDR2 sequences are LNHNV and YYDKDF (reference sequence). V was trimmed by 2 bases and J by 7 bases, leaving 17 bases between them. The CDR3 has 15 amino acids. J is TRBJ1-2 and V is TRBV15; D possibly corresponds to TRBD1 (6 bases). The clonotype comes from a woman younger than 30 with type 1 diabetes. The material sequenced was naive CD4+ T cells from blood. The CDR3: CATSRSSGDRGGYTF. CDR3 DNA sequence: TGTGCCACCAGCAGATCCTCAGGGGATAGGGGTGGCTACACCTTC.